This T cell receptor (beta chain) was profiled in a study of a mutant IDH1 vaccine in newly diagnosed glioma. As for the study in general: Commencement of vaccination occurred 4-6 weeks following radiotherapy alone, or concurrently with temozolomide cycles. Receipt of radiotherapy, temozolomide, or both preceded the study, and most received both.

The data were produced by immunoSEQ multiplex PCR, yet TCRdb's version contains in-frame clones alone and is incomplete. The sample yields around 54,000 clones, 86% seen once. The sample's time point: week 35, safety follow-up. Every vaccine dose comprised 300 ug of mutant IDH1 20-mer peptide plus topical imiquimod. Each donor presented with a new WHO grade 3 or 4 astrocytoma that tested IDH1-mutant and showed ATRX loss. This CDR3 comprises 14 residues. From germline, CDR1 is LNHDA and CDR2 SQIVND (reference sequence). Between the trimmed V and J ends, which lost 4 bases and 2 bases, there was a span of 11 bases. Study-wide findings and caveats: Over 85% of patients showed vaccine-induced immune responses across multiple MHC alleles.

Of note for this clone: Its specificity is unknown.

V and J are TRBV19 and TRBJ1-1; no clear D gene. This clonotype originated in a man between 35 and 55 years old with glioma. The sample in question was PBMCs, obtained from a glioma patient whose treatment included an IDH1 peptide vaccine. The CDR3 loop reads CASSTAGGNTEAFF. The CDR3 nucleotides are TGTGCCAGTAGTACCGCCGGAGGTAACACTGAAGCTTTCTTT.